One sample yielded the 9 T cell receptor beta chains listed below, sequenced in a study of cytomegalovirus exposure and HLA in healthy donors. The PCR contained 60 Vbeta and 13 Jbeta primers. Produced via immunoSEQ multiplex PCR; TCRdb's table is partial and in-frame only. The sample has about 140,000 clones; roughly 70% are singletons. Sequenced: PBMCs. These receptors were taken from a man aged 35 to 55 in good health and CMV-seronegative.

The gene calls are TRBV5-1 and TRBJ1-3; the match to TRBD1 covers 9 bases. The V and J ends lost 3 bases and 0 bases, in that order; junction bases with no gene match: 10. Germline CDR1 reads SGHRS; CDR2 reads YFSETQ. The CDR3 length is 18 residues. CDR3 sequence (DNA): TGCGCCAGCAGCTGGGGCGCCGGGACAGGGAGCTCTGGAAACACCATATATTTT. Translation gives CASSWGAGTGSSGNTIYF. Drawing the rest from reference TRBV5-1 and TRBJ1-3, the complete variable domain is KAGVTQTPRYLIKTRGQQVTLSCSPISGHRSVSWYQQTPGQGLQFLFEYFSETQRNKGNFPGRFSGRQFSNSRSEMNVSTLELGDSALYLCASSWGAGTGSSGNTIYFGEGSWLTVV.

The chain uses TRBV13 and TRBJ2-1, with D possibly TRBD2 on 5 matching bases. This CDR3 is 14 amino acids long. Per the germline V gene, CDR1 is PRHDT and CDR2 is FYEKMQ (reference sequence). V lost 0 bases and J lost 10, with 13 bases in between. Written as DNA, the CDR3 is TGTGCCAGCAGCTTAGGTGTGGCGGGTTTGGAGCAGTTCTTC. Protein product: CASSLGVAGLEQFF.

The chain has TRBV28 and TRBJ2-5; 9 nucleotides agree with TRBD1. V dropped 5 bases and J dropped 5; count of bases not matched to a gene: 9. CDR3 length: 15 amino acids. The germline V gene has CDR1 MDHEN and CDR2 SYDVKM. CDR3 in amino acids: CASSPGQGRRETQYF. Here the CDR3 DNA reads TGTGCCAGCAGTCCCGGACAGGGGCGCCGGGAGACCCAGTACTTC.

This clone was seen a handful of times. The chain joins TRBV28 to TRBJ1-5; D gene uncertain. Germline loops: CDR1 MDHEN, CDR2 SYDVKM. V was cut by 6 bases and J by 4 bases, with 13 bases left in between. CDR3 length: 14 amino acids. CDR3 in DNA: TGTGCCAGCAGCTTGTCTTCTCGTAATCAGCCCCAGCATTTT. Protein: CASSLSSRNQPQHF.

The gene calls are TRBV29-1 and TRBJ2-1; 7 bases line up with TRBD2. V dropped 4 bases and J dropped 8; count of bases not matched to a gene: 26. CDR1 SQVTM and CDR2 ANQGSEA come from the germline V gene. There are 19 residues in the CDR3. CDR3 amino acids: CSVGGPAGSIRAPRDEQFF. The CDR3 nucleotides are TGCAGCGTTGGGGGTCCAGCGGGGTCTATTCGGGCCCCCCGGGATGAGCAGTTCTTC.

This chain connects TRBV6-5 to TRBJ2-1, with 9 bases lining up with TRBD1. The CDR3 length is 16 residues. Germline CDR1 reads MNHEY; CDR2 reads SVGAGI. The V gene end was trimmed by 0 bases and the J gene end by 3 bases; junction bases not matched to a gene: 3. Written as DNA, the CDR3 is TGTGCCAGCAGTTACTCGGGACAGGGTTACTACAATGAGCAGTTCTTC. Its protein product is CASSYSGQGYYNEQFF.

The chain recombines TRBV7-9 with TRBJ2-7, with TRBD2 as a possible D gene (5 bases). This CDR3 has 14 amino acids. Trimming stripped 1 base from V and 3 bases from J, with 10 bases between. CDR1 is SEHNR, CDR2 FQNEAQ, per germline (reference sequence). The CDR3 DNA reads as TGTGCCAGCAGCTTAGGTACGGGATACTACGAGCAGTACTTC. It specifies CASSLGTGYYEQYF. Full variable domain (remainder filled in from reference TRBV7-9 and TRBJ2-7): DTGVSQNPRHKITKRGQNVTFRCDPISEHNRLYWYRQTLGQGPEFLTYFQNEAQLEKSRLLSDRFSAERPKGSFSTLEIQRTEQGDSAMYLCASSLGTGYYEQYFGPGTRLTVT.

This clone was recorded once. The rearrangement joins TRBV11-3 to TRBJ1-3; D uncertain. Germline CDR1 and CDR2: SGHNT and YENEEA. The CDR3 is 16 residues long. Trimming removed 4 bases from V and 4 bases from J, with 17 bases in between. CDR3 in amino acids: CASSSSRPISGNTIYF. The CDR3 region has the DNA TGTGCCAGCAGCTCGTCGCGGCCGATAAGCGGAAACACCATATATTTT. Looking up the rest from reference TRBV11-3 and TRBJ1-3 gives the full variable domain: EAGVVQSPRYKIIEKKQPVAFWCNPISGHNTLYWYLQNLGQGPELLIRYENEEAVDDSQLPKDRFSAERLKGVDSTLKIQPAELGDSAVYLCASSSSRPISGNTIYFGEGSWLTVV.

V is TRBV7-9 and J is TRBJ2-7; 10 bases align to TRBD1. The V gene end was trimmed by 8 bases and the J gene end by 2 bases; junction bases not matched to a gene: 6. The CDR3 is 14 amino acids. Germline CDR1 and CDR2: SEHNR and FQNEAQ (reference sequence). The CDR3 DNA reads TGTGCCAGCTCCCTAGACAGGGGGCCCTACGAGCAGTACTTC. Translation: CASSLDRGPYEQYF.